These T cell receptor beta chains were read from a single sample in a study of Tregs in tolerant kidney transplant recipients. Produced via immunoSEQ multiplex PCR; TCRdb's table is partial and in-frame only. Of around 78,000 clones listed, less than 95% are singletons. Sequenced material: Tregs from blood, taken before the transplant. These receptors all come from a human donor who received a combined kidney and bone marrow transplant. The CDR3 runs from the conserved cysteine through the conserved F or W. A D gene is named only where the DNA matches it firmly. The listing skips clone size in some rows; elsewhere it reads once, few, many or a size class.

d_gene	j_gene	abundance	v_gene	CDR3aa	CDR3nt
TRBD1	TRBJ2-5	.	TRBV2	CASTGQGRSETQYF	TGTGCCAGCACCGGACAGGGGCGCTCAGAGACCCAGTACTTC
.	TRBJ1-4	.	TRBV19	CASSIGQGGEKLFF	TGTGCCAGTAGTATTGGGCAGGGAGGTGAAAAACTGTTTTTT
TRBD2	TRBJ2-5	.	TRBV7-3	CASSEAAGGGQETQYF	TGTGCCAGCAGCGAGGCAGCGGGAGGGGGGCAAGAGACCCAGTACTTC
TRBD2	TRBJ2-1	.	TRBV10-3	CAISPPRLAGENEQFF	TGTGCCATCAGTCCCCCAAGACTAGCGGGAGAGAATGAGCAGTTCTTC
.	TRBJ1-6	.	TRBV9	CASNGQEDSPLHF	TGTGCCAGCAACGGACAAGAAGATTCACCCCTCCACTTT
.	TRBJ1-2	.	TRBV29-1	CSVGLGNYGYTF	TGCAGCGTTGGGTTAGGGAACTATGGCTACACCTTC
.	TRBJ2-2	.	TRBV6-6	CASSYLRDTGERFF	TGTGCCAGCAGTTACCTCAGGGACACCGGGGAGCGGTTTTTT
.	TRBJ2-5	.	TRBV2	CASNGQVGGQETQYF	TGTGCCAGCAACGGACAGGTGGGGGGACAAGAGACCCAGTACTTC
.	TRBJ2-4	once	TRBV5-1	CASSFGDAKNIQYF	TGCGCCAGCAGCTTCGGGGACGCCAAAAACATTCAGTACTTC
.	TRBJ1-2	.	TRBV6-6	CASSYGENYGYTF	TGTGCCAGCAGTTACGGGGAAAACTATGGCTACACCTTC
TRBD1	TRBJ2-1	.	TRBV10-3	CASGQGGDEQFF	TGTGCCAGCGGACAGGGAGGCGATGAGCAGTTCTTC
TRBD1	TRBJ1-2	.	TRBV6-1	CASSGINRGLGYTF	TGTGCCAGCAGTGGGATTAACAGGGGGCTTGGCTACACCTTC
.	TRBJ1-4	.	TRBV6-5	CASSYWGGDEKLFF	TGTGCCAGCAGTTATTGGGGAGGAGATGAAAAACTGTTTTTT
TRBD2	TRBJ2-5	.	TRBV2	CASRTLAGAGETQYF	TGTGCCAGCAGGACACTAGCGGGAGCAGGGGAGACCCAGTACTTC
.	TRBJ2-1	.	TRBV5-8	CASSLGSDYNEQFF	TGTGCCAGCAGCTTGGGCAGTGACTACAATGAGCAGTTCTTC
TRBD2	TRBJ2-7	.	TRBV29-1	CSVGTSGNEQYF	TGCAGCGTTGGGACTAGCGGGAACGAGCAGTACTTC